One and the same sample provided the 3 T cell receptor beta chains below, sequenced in a study of long-term antiretroviral therapy in people with HIV. This was the immunoSEQ v3.0 assay at survey level. Some clones are missing from TCRdb's copy, which holds only in-frame ones; the method was immunoSEQ multiplex PCR. The sample yields tens of thousands of clones, roughly four fifths seen once. The sequencing used unsorted PBMCs, collected 0.5 years after starting antiretroviral therapy. These TCRs come from a man aged 18 to 35 with HIV.

The chain has TRBV7-6 and TRBJ2-1; D may be TRBD1 (6 bases). CDR3 length: 13 residues. V lost 6 bases and J lost 5, with 11 bases in between. Germline assignment: CDR1 SGHVS and CDR2 FNYEAQ. CDR3 sequence (DNA): TGTGCCAGCAGACAGGGTTGGGACAATGAGCAGTTCTTC. Protein: CASRQGWDNEQFF.

In this sample, this clone turned up once. The chain recombines TRBV20-1 with TRBJ2-7; unclear D gene. V was shortened by 7 bases and J by 5 bases, with 9 bases between the two germline ends. Germline V gene lookup returns CDR1 DFQATT and CDR2 SNEGSKA (reference sequence). CDR3 length: 10 amino acids. As DNA, the CDR3 is TGCAGTGGTAGGAAGGACGAGCAGTACTTC. This encodes CSGRKDEQYF.

The V and J genes are TRBV27 and TRBJ2-7; 8 bases agree with TRBD1. Germline-derived CDR1 and CDR2 are MNHEY and SMNVEV (reference sequence). This CDR3 contains 15 residues. The V gene end was trimmed by 5 bases and the J gene end by 5 bases; junction bases not matched to a gene: 11. CDR3 coding DNA: TGTGCCAGCAGTACAATCGGGACAGGTTTAGACGAGCAGTACTTC. It translates to CASSTIGTGLDEQYF.